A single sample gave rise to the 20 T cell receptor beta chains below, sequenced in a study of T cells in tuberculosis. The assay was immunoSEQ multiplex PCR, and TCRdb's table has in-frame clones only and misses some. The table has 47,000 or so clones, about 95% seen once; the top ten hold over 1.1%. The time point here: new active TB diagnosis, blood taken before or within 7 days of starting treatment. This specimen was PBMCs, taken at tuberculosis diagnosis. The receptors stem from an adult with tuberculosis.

This chain's CDR3 is CASSLANQETQYF. CDR3 bases: TGCGCCAGCAGCTTGGCCAATCAAGAGACCCAGTACTTC. This rearrangement joins TRBV5-1 to TRBJ2-5, with D hard to call. Germline CDR1 and CDR2: SGHRS and YFSETQ. V lost 0 bases to trimming and J lost 2 bases, with 5 bases between them. The CDR3 runs 13 residues.

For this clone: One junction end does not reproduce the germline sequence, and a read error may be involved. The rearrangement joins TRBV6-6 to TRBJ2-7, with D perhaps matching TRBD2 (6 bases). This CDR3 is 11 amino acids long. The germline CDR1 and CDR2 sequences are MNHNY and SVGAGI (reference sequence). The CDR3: CASSGSGGCHF. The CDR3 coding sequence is TGTGCCAGCAGTGGGAGTGGAGGGTGCCACTTC.

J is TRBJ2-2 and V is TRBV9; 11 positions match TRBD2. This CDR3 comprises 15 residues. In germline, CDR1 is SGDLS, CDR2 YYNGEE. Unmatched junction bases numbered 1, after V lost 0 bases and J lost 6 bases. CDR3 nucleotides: TGTGCCAGCAGCGTAGAACTAGCGGGAGCCGGGGAGCTGTTTTTT. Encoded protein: CASSVELAGAGELFF. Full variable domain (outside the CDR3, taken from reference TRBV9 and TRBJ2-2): DSGVTQTPKHLITATGQRVTLRCSPRSGDLSVYWYQQSLDQGLQFLIQYYNGEERAKGNILERFSAQQFPDLHSELNLSSLELGDSALYFCASSVELAGAGELFFGEGSRLTVL.

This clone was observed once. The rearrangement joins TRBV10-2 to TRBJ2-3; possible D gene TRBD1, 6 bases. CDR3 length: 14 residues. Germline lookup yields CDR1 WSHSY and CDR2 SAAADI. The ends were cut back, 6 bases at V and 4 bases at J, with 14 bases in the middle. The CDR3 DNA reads TGCGCCAGCAGGGCAGGGGCTTACCCAGATACGCAGTATTTT. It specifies CASRAGAYPDTQYF.

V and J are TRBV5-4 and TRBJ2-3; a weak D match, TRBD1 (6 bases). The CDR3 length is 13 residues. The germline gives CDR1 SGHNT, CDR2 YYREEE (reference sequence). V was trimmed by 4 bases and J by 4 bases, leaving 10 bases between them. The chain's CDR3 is CASSLQGPDTQYF. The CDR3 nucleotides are TGTGCCAGCAGCCTACAGGGTCCAGATACGCAGTATTTT.

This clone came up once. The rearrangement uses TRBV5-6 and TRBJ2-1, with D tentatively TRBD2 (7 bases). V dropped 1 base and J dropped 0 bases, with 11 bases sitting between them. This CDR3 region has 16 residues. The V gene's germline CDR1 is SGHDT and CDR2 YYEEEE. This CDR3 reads CASSLTRGGSYNEQFF. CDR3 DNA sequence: TGTGCCAGCAGCTTGACGAGGGGGGGCTCCTACAATGAGCAGTTCTTC.

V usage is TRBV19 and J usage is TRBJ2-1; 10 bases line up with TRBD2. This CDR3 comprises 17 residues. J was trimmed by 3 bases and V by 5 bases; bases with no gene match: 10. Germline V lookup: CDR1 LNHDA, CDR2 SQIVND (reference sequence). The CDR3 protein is CASSGLAAQALYNEQFF. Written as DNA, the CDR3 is TGTGCCAGTAGTGGACTAGCGGCACAGGCACTCTACAATGAGCAGTTCTTC.

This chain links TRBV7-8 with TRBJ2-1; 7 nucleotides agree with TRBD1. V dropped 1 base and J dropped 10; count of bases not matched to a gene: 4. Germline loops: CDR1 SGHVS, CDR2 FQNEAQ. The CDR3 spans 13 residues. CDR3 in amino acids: CASSLVGQIEQFF. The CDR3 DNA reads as TGTGCCAGCAGCTTAGTGGGACAGATAGAGCAGTTCTTC.

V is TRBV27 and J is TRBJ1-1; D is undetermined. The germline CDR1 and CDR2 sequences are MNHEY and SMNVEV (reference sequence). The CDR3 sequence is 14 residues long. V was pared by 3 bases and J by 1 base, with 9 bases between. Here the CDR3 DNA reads TGTGCCAGCAGTTTGAGGCGCGGGAACACTGAAGCTTTCTTT. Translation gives CASSLRRGNTEAFF.

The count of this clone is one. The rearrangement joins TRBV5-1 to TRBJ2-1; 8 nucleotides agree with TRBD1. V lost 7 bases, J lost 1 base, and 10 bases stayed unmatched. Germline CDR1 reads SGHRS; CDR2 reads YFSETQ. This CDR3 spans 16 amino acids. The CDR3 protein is CASWRTGLGSYNEQFF. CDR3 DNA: TGCGCCAGCTGGAGGACAGGGTTGGGATCCTACAATGAGCAGTTCTTC.

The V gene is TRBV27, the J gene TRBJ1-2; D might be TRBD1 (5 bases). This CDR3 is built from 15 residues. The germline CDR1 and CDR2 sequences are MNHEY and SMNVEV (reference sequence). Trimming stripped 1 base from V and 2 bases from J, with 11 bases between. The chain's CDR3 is CASSLYQGYNYGYTF. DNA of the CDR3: TGTGCCAGCAGTTTATATCAGGGATACAACTATGGCTACACCTTC.

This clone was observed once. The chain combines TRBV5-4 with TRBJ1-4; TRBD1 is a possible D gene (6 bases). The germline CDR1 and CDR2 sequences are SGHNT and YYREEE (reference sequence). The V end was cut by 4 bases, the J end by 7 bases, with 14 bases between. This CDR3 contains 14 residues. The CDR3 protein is CASSQTGRTEKLFF. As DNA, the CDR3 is TGTGCCAGCAGCCAGACAGGACGTACTGAAAAACTGTTTTTT.

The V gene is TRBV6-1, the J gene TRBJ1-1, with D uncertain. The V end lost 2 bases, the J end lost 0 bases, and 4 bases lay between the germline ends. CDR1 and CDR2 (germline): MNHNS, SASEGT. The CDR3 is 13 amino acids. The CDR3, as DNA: TGTGCCAGCAGTGAAAGCCTGAACACTGAAGCTTTCTTT. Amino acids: CASSESLNTEAFF.

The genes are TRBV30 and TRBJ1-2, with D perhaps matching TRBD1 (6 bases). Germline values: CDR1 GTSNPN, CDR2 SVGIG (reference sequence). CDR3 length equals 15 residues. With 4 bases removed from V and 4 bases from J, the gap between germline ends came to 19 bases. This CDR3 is CAWKGEGQPRYGYTF. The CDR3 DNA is TGTGCCTGGAAGGGTGAAGGACAGCCGCGCTATGGCTACACCTTC.

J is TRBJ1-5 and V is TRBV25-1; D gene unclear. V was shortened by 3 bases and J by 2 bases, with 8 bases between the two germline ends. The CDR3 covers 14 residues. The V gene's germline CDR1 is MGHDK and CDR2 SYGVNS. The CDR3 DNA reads TGTGCCAGCAGTGATAGCGGAGGCAATCAGCCCCAGCATTTT. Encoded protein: CASSDSGGNQPQHF.

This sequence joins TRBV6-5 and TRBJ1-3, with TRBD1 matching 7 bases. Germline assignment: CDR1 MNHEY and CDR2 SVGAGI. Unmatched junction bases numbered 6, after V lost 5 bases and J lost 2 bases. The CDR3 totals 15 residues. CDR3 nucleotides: TGTGCCAGCAGTCTCATAGGGGGCACTGGAAACACCATATATTTT. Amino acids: CASSLIGGTGNTIYF.

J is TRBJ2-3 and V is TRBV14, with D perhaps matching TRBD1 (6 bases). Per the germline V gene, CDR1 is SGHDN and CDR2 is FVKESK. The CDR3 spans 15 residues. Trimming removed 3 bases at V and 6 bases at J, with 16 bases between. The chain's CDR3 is CASSQALTGLDTQYF. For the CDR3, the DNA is TGTGCCAGCAGCCAGGCCTTAACAGGGCTGGATACGCAGTATTTT. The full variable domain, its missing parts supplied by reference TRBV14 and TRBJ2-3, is EAGVTQFPSHSVIEKGQTVTLRCDPISGHDNLYWYRRVMGKEIKFLLHFVKESKQDESGMPNNRFLAERTGGTYSTLKVQPAELEDSGVYFCASSQALTGLDTQYFGPGTRLTVL.

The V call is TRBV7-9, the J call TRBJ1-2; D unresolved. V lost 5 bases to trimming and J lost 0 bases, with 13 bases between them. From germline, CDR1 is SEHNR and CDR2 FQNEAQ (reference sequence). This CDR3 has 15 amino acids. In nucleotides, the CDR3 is TGTGCCAGCAGCCGAGCGGACCTACCTAACTATGGCTACACCTTC. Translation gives CASSRADLPNYGYTF.

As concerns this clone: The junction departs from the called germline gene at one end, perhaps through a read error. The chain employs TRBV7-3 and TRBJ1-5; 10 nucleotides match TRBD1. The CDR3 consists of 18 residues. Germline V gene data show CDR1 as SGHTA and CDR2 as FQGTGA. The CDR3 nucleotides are TGTGCCAGCACCTTAAACTCCGGGACAGGGGAGCAGCGACAGCCCCAGCATTTT. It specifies CASTLNSGTGEQRQPQHF.

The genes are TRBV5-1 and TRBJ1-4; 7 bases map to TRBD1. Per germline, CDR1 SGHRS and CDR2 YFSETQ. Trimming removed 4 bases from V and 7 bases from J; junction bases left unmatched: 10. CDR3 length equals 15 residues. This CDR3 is CASSQKTGSSEKLFF. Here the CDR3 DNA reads TGCGCCAGCAGCCAAAAGACAGGGAGTTCTGAAAAACTGTTTTTT.